The 21 T cell receptor beta chains reported below all come from one sample, sequenced in a study of glioma-infiltrating T cells after dendritic cell vaccination. Here immunoSEQ multiplex PCR was the method, and the copy in TCRdb shows in-frame clones only, minus some. This sample yields roughly 82,000 clones, of which roughly 90% are seen a single time; approximately 2.9% belongs to the top ten. The specimen was blood, collected before dendritic cell vaccination. The receptor set was obtained from a human donor with glioblastoma.

CDR3 nucleotide sequence: TGTGCCAGCAGCCCCGGGGACAGGATCAGCGAGCAGTACTTC. It is translated as CASSPGDRISEQYF. V and J are TRBV7-2 and TRBJ2-7; 8 bases are shared with TRBD1. This CDR3 spans 14 amino acids. Trimming took 5 bases from V and 6 from J; bases not matched to a gene: 9. Germline CDR1 and CDR2: SGHTA and FQGNSA.

This chain joins TRBV2 and TRBJ2-1; 8 bases line up with TRBD1. Germline CDR1 reads SNHLY; CDR2 reads FYNNEI. The V gene end was trimmed by 4 bases and the J gene end by 6 bases; junction bases not matched to a gene: 17. CDR3 size: 18 residues. The CDR3 sequence is CASSVERDGTGRPNEQFF. CDR3 DNA sequence: TGTGCCAGCAGTGTAGAAAGGGACGGGACAGGAAGACCCAATGAGCAGTTCTTC.

The chain links TRBV19 to TRBJ2-3; D unclear. The CDR3 has 11 amino acids. CDR1 and CDR2 (germline): LNHDA, SQIVND (reference sequence). V dropped 7 bases and J dropped 4 bases, with 6 bases sitting between them. The CDR3 region has the DNA TGTGCCAGTACCACAGCAGATACGCAGTATTTT. Translation: CASTTADTQYF.

The gene calls are TRBV7-9 and TRBJ1-5, with 7 bases lining up with TRBD1. Germline CDR1 and CDR2: SEHNR and FQNEAQ (reference sequence). With V trimmed by 4 bases and J by 3 bases, 6 bases remained unmatched. The CDR3 totals 15 residues. The CDR3 nucleotides read TGTGCCAGCAGCTCCTCTGACAGGGCCAATCAGCCCCAGCATTTT. Translated, it gives CASSSSDRANQPQHF. Together with reference TRBV7-9 and TRBJ1-5, the CDR3 gives the full variable domain: DTGVSQNPRHKITKRGQNVTFRCDPISEHNRLYWYRQTLGQGPEFLTYFQNEAQLEKSRLLSDRFSAERPKGSFSTLEIQRTEQGDSAMYLCASSSSDRANQPQHFGDGTRLSIL.

The V call is TRBV27, the J call TRBJ2-3; 8 bases match TRBD2. J was trimmed by 6 bases and V by 6 bases; bases with no gene match: 8. The germline V gene encodes CDR1 MNHEY and CDR2 SMNVEV (reference sequence). This CDR3 region has 14 residues. The CDR3 DNA reads as TGTGCCAGCAGCGTAGGGACTAGAGCCGATACGCAGTATTTT. This gives the protein CASSVGTRADTQYF.

J is TRBJ1-2 and V is TRBV5-8, with no clear D. Per the germline V gene, CDR1 is SGHTS and CDR2 is YDEGEE. V shed 6 bases and J shed 8 bases, with 20 bases lying between them. CDR3 length equals 14 residues. As DNA, the CDR3 is TGTGCCAGCACCCCCCGGGATAGGACGAGGGGCTACACCTTC. It yields the protein CASTPRDRTRGYTF.

The CDR3 sequence is CASSVQGASTDTQYF. The DNA of the CDR3 is TGTGCCAGCAGCGTTCAGGGGGCCTCCACAGATACGCAGTATTTT. The rearrangement joins TRBV9 to TRBJ2-3; 8 nucleotides agree with TRBD1. The trim removed 2 bases at V and 2 bases at J, leaving 4 bases unmatched. The CDR3 totals 15 residues. CDR1 SGDLS and CDR2 YYNGEE come from the germline V gene. The complete variable domain, with remaining parts taken from reference TRBV9 and TRBJ2-3, reads DSGVTQTPKHLITATGQRVTLRCSPRSGDLSVYWYQQSLDQGLQFLIQYYNGEERAKGNILERFSAQQFPDLHSELNLSSLELGDSALYFCASSVQGASTDTQYFGPGTRLTVL.

The chain is built from TRBV4-1 and TRBJ2-5; perhaps TRBD2 as D (7 bases). Per germline, CDR1 MGHRA and CDR2 YSYEKL. This CDR3 contains 14 residues. V lost 0 bases to trimming and J lost 5 bases, with 10 bases between them. The CDR3 nucleotides are TGCGCCAGCAGCCAAGAGGGGGGGCCGGAGACCCAGTACTTC. It specifies CASSQEGGPETQYF.

Comments on this clone: Other nucleotide sequences in the sample specify the same CDR3. CDR3 bases: TGTGCCAGCAGTTATTCCGGGACTAGCGGGTCAGATACGCAGTATTTT. It translates to CASSYSGTSGSDTQYF. This sequence joins TRBV6-5 and TRBJ2-3; TRBD2 aligns across 12 bases. From germline, CDR1 is MNHEY and CDR2 SVGAGI. The junction had 5 bases not matched to a gene; V was cut back by 3 bases and J by 4 bases. The CDR3 sequence is 16 residues long.

With regard to this clone: The junction does not match germline at one end; this may be a read error. The rearrangement uses TRBV7-7 and TRBJ2-2, with a weak D call TRBD2 (6 bases). The CDR3 runs to 15 residues. Germline lookup yields CDR1 SSHAT and CDR2 FNYEAQ (reference sequence). The CDR3 coding sequence is TGTGCTAGCAGCTCGGCGGGCGGGGTCACCGGGGAGCTGTTTTTT. Amino acid sequence: CASSSAGGVTGELFF.

CDR3 DNA: TGTGCCATCAGTGACGGGGGGATGCCCCCCTACGAGCAGTACTTC. Translation: CAISDGGMPPYEQYF. The chain carries TRBV10-3 and TRBJ2-7, with 7 bases aligning to TRBD2. V dropped 3 bases and J dropped 2; count of bases not matched to a gene: 7. Germline V gene sequence: CDR1 ENHRY, CDR2 SYGVKD. The length of the CDR3 is 15 residues.

The CDR3 region has the DNA TGTGCCAGTAGTAATACAGGGGGTCGACAGCCCCAGCATTTT. Translated: CASSNTGGRQPQHF. This chain connects TRBV19 to TRBJ1-5, with TRBD1 matching 8 bases. The germline gives CDR1 LNHDA, CDR2 SQIVND (reference sequence). V dropped 4 bases and J dropped 7; count of bases not matched to a gene: 6. The CDR3 has 14 residues.

The genes are TRBV5-1 and TRBJ2-7; TRBD2 aligns across 13 bases. The CDR3 has 16 amino acids. V was pared by 0 bases and J by 5 bases, with 5 bases of the junction left unmatched. Germline V gene data show CDR1 as SGHRS and CDR2 as YFSETQ. The CDR3 nucleotides read TGCGCCAGCAGCTTGGGCGGGACTAGCGGGACGGACGAGCAGTACTTC. This translates into CASSLGGTSGTDEQYF. The whole variable domain, filled in from reference TRBV5-1 and TRBJ2-7, reads KAGVTQTPRYLIKTRGQQVTLSCSPISGHRSVSWYQQTPGQGLQFLFEYFSETQRNKGNFPGRFSGRQFSNSRSEMNVSTLELGDSALYLCASSLGGTSGTDEQYFGPGTRLTVT.

This rearrangement joins TRBV27 to TRBJ2-7; TRBD1 agrees at 7 bases. The CDR3 is 14 residues long. Germline CDR1 is MNHEY and CDR2 is SMNVEV (reference sequence). J gave up 5 bases and V 6 bases, and 10 bases lay outside the gene matches. The CDR3 loop is CASRLRQGMDEQYF. The DNA of the CDR3 is TGTGCCAGCAGACTCAGACAGGGTATGGACGAGCAGTACTTC.

The J gene is TRBJ1-2, the V gene TRBV27; D call uncertain. The germline V and J ends were trimmed by 5 bases and 5 bases, with 9 bases remaining between them. CDR3 length equals 12 residues. The germline V gene encodes CDR1 MNHEY and CDR2 SMNVEV (reference sequence). Here the CDR3 reads CASSLRGYGYTF. CDR3 nucleotide sequence: TGTGCCAGCAGTCTACGAGGGTATGGCTACACCTTC.

The chain has TRBV19 and TRBJ2-3; 8 bases are a match to TRBD1. J lost 3 bases, V lost 6 bases, and 5 bases had no gene match. CDR3 length: 14 residues. The germline gives CDR1 LNHDA, CDR2 SQIVND (reference sequence). DNA for the CDR3: TGTGCCAGTAGGCCCAGGGGGCGGACAGATACGCAGTATTTT. Its translation is CASRPRGRTDTQYF.

This chain joins TRBV2 and TRBJ2-7; D is possibly TRBD1 (5 bases). V gave up 7 bases and J gave up 0 bases, with 19 bases separating them. The CDR3 runs 16 residues. The germline gives CDR1 SNHLY, CDR2 FYNNEI. The CDR3 is CASILGRQYISYEQYF. CDR3 DNA: TGTGCCAGCATCCTTGGACGACAGTACATCTCCTACGAGCAGTACTTC.

The chain links TRBV9 to TRBJ1-1; no firm D call. V lost 3 bases to trimming and J lost 9 bases, with 21 bases between them. This CDR3 has 15 amino acids. The V gene's germline CDR1 is SGDLS and CDR2 YYNGEE. The CDR3 nucleotides are TGTGCCAGCAGCGCTACTAGCTCGGCTGACGGGAAAGCTTTCTTT. It encodes CASSATSSADGKAFF.

The chain employs TRBV29-1 and TRBJ1-1; 10 nucleotides align to TRBD1. After removal of 7 bases from V and 1 base from J, the junction contained 3 bases not matched to a gene. CDR3 length: 13 residues. Germline V gives CDR1 SQVTM, CDR2 ANQGSEA. CDR3 amino acids: CSATGGANTEAFF. As DNA, the CDR3 is TGCAGCGCGACAGGGGGCGCGAACACTGAAGCTTTCTTT.

The chain carries TRBV9 and TRBJ1-2; 7 bases line up with TRBD1. The V and J ends lost 0 bases and 3 bases, in that order; junction bases with no gene match: 5. Germline V gene data show CDR1 as SGDLS and CDR2 as YYNGEE. The length of the CDR3 is 15 residues. CDR3 DNA sequence: TGTGCCAGCAGCGTAGGGAACAGGGGATACTATGGCTACACCTTC. This codes for CASSVGNRGYYGYTF.

The CDR3 nucleotides read TGTGCCTGGAATCAGGGGAACACTGAAGCTTTCTTT. Its translation: CAWNQGNTEAFF. V is TRBV30 and J is TRBJ1-1, with a tentative D call TRBD1 (5 bases). Germline CDR1 and CDR2: GTSNPN and SVGIG (reference sequence). This CDR3 is 12 amino acids long. Trimming shortened V by 4 bases and J by 1 base, and 7 bases separated the two germline ends. Based on the CDR3 plus reference TRBV30 and TRBJ1-1, the full variable domain is SQTIHQWPATLVQPVGSPLSLECTVEGTSNPNLYWYRQAAGRGLQLLFYSVGIGQISSEVPQNLSASRPQDRQFILSSKKLLLSDSGFYLCAWNQGNTEAFFGQGTRLTVV.